This T cell receptor (beta chain) derives from a study of Ad26.COV2.S vaccination and SARS-CoV-2 variants. Overall study: COV1001, an Ad26.COV2.S trial, supplied this vaccine-arm donor. Intramuscularly, Ad26.COV2.S was given either once or twice, 56 days apart.

Produced via immunoSEQ multiplex PCR; TCRdb's table is partial and in-frame only. Seen here are 300,000 to 400,000 clones, around four fifths observed once, and the top ten hold 2% to 2.5%. The treatment: roughly 18 received Ad26.COV2.S at low or high dose, single or two shots; about 5 received placebo; per-sample allocation not given. Following the first vaccine or placebo injection, samples were taken on day 63. In regard to this clone: Antigen: not known.

Study findings and constraints: Higher spike-specific TCR breadth was found in vaccine recipients than in placebo recipients. Analyses of TCR breadth and depth may have underestimated total T cell responses.

Per the germline V gene, CDR1 is SNHLY and CDR2 is FYNNEI. The CDR3 totals 15 residues. V shed 7 bases, J shed 3 bases, and the junction held 7 bases outside the gene matches. The source of this sequence is a person between 18 and 59 years old who received the Ad26.COV2.S COVID-19 vaccine or a placebo. The material sequenced was peripheral blood, taken in a trial of Ad26.COV2.S vaccine versus placebo. J is TRBJ2-2 and V is TRBV2; 8 nucleotides line up with TRBD1. CDR3 in DNA: TGTGCCAGCACCCCCGGACAGGGTTACACCGGGGAGCTGTTTTTT. It specifies CASTPGQGYTGELFF.